This T cell receptor beta chain was observed in a study of blood T cell repertoires in COVID-19. Looking at the study overall: Samples of COVID-19 (acute and convalescent) were obtained from the United States, Italy and Spain.

V lost 0 bases, J lost 3 bases, and 5 bases stayed unmatched. CDR1 and CDR2 from the germline V gene are SGDLS and YYNGEE. CDR3 length equals 16 residues. Sequencing used immunoSEQ multiplex PCR; TCRdb keeps in-frame clones, though not all of them. This table holds 150,000 to 200,000 clones, roughly four fifths found once. The chain employs TRBV9 and TRBJ2-5; 10 bases agree with TRBD2. This TCR was recovered from a woman between 65 and 79 years old with COVID-19, enrolled during active disease. Sequenced input: peripheral blood. CDR3 amino acids: CASSVAPSGGKETQYF. CDR3 sequence (DNA): TGTGCCAGCAGCGTAGCCCCTAGCGGGGGTAAAGAGACCCAGTACTTC.